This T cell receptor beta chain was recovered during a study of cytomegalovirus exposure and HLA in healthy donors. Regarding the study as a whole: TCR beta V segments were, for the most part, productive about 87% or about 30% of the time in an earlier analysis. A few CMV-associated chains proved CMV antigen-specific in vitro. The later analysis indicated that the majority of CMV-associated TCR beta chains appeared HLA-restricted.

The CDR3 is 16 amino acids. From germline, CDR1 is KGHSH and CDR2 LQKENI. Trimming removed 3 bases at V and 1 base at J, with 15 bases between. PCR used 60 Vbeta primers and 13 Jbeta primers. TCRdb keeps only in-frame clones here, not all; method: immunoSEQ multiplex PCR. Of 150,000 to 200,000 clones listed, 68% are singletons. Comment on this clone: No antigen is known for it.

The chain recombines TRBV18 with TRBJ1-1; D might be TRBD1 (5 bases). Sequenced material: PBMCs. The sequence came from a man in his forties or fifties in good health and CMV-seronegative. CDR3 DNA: TGTGCCAGCTCACCCCCCCAGACAGCAAAGAACACTGAAGCTTTCTTT. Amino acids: CASSPPQTAKNTEAFF.